Below are 4 T cell receptor beta chains sequenced from a single sample in a study of shared clonotypes between healthy human individuals. The assay was immunoSEQ multiplex PCR, and TCRdb's table has in-frame clones only and misses some. The data hold over a million clones, with 98% to 99% observed a single time. The specimen was naive CD4+ T cells sorted from blood. Subset specified: CD45RA+ positively selected. The receptors derive from a man aged 25 to 40 in good health.

The rearrangement joins TRBV28 to TRBJ1-4, with TRBD1 as a possible D gene (6 bases). The V gene lost 3 bases and the J gene lost 7 bases, with 21 bases spanning the gap. Germline loops: CDR1 MDHEN, CDR2 SYDVKM. The CDR3 runs 17 residues. CDR3 loop: CASSLATGISVVEKLFF. The CDR3 region has the DNA TGTGCCAGCAGTTTGGCCACAGGGATATCCGTTGTTGAAAAACTGTTTTTT. The full variable domain, its missing parts supplied by reference TRBV28 and TRBJ1-4, is DVKVTQSSRYLVKRTGEKVFLECVQDMDHENMFWYRQDPGLGLRLIYFSYDVKMKEKGDIPEGYSVSREKKERFSLILESASTNQTSMYLCASSLATGISVVEKLFFGSGTQLSVL.

The V and J genes are TRBV19 and TRBJ2-4; D is unclear. The CDR3 is 15 amino acids. V lost 4 bases, J lost 1 base, and 11 bases lay in between. Germline-derived CDR1 and CDR2 are LNHDA and SQIVND (reference sequence). CDR3 DNA sequence: TGTGCCAGTAGTAGCCCGGGCGAGGCCAAAAACATTCAGTACTTC. Encoded protein: CASSSPGEAKNIQYF.

J is TRBJ2-1 and V is TRBV7-9; 9 bases fit TRBD1. The germline V gene has CDR1 SEHNR and CDR2 FQNEAQ (reference sequence). J lost 9 bases, V lost 4 bases, and 16 bases had no gene match. The CDR3 runs to 17 residues. CDR3 residues: CASSSRWGDRVSGEQFF. Written as DNA, the CDR3 is TGTGCCAGCAGCTCTAGGTGGGGGGACAGGGTAAGTGGTGAGCAGTTCTTC.

The chain has TRBV18 and TRBJ1-1, with 9 nucleotides matching TRBD1. V shed 3 bases, J shed 4 bases, and the junction held 9 bases outside the gene matches. The length of the CDR3 is 16 residues. The germline V gene encodes CDR1 KGHSH and CDR2 LQKENI. DNA of the CDR3: TGTGCCAGCTCACCCGCATCTACAGGGGGCTTCACTGAAGCTTTCTTT. Amino acids: CASSPASTGGFTEAFF.